The sequence of this T cell receptor beta chain was determined in a study of blood T cells in healthy people across ages. About the research overall: When template switching was applied, about one barcoded beta molecule was captured per two T cells.

The J segment lost 10 bases and the V segment lost 7 bases, leaving 9 bases of the junction unmatched. The CDR3 contains 11 residues. Germline CDR1 is DFQATT and CDR2 is SNEGSKA (reference sequence). Donors ranged from about 6 to 90 years old and were healthy Caucasians in Russia. Broader study findings: Getting older went along with TCR beta diversity per million T cells dropping roughly linearly. Across samples, TCR beta diversity tracked strongly with naive T cell percentage.

Next came a second PCR, run for roughly 7 to 12 cycles, which used a sample-barcoded 5' primer along with a J-beta primer mix. TCRdb fed the 5' RACE reads into MiXCR, producing one record per CDR3 protein. Here the sample spans hundreds of thousands of distinct CDR3 sequences, about half being singletons. This clonotype was recorded at least ten times. As yet, its antigen is unknown. Source material: blood. The sequence was collected from a woman aged 55-69 years in good health. The chain combines TRBV20-1 with TRBJ1-1; 7 positions agree with TRBD1. CDR3 sequence reads: CSGIRGLVAFF. The CDR3 DNA is TGCAGTGGTATCAGGGGGTTAGTAGCTTTCTTT.